Sequencing of this T cell receptor (beta chain) was carried out in a study of blood T cell repertoires in COVID-19. About the research overall: There were acute and convalescent COVID-19 samples, and they came from the United States, Italy and Spain. PBMCs, B-cell-depleted T cells, or T cells were the source of the cDNA or gDNA that made up the material.

Study processing details: Reference gene primer amplification gave estimated nucleated cell counts. Some clones are missing from TCRdb's copy, which holds only in-frame ones; the method was immunoSEQ multiplex PCR. The V and J calls and clone size are taken from that table; D and trimming were inferred from the DNA. Of roughly 230,000 clones in the sample, approximately 83% were seen once. Trimming removed 6 bases at V and 4 bases at J, with 9 bases between. The CDR3 contains 13 residues. The V gene's germline CDR1 is MNHEY and CDR2 SVGEGT. Sequencing input: peripheral blood. The chain links TRBV6-2 or TRBV6-3 to TRBJ2-2; no reliable D call. This TCR came from a woman between 45 and 60 years old with acute or convalescent COVID-19. The CDR3 nucleotides are TGTGCCAGCAGCCTTCGGAGCACCGGGGAGCTGTTTTTT. Residues: CASSLRSTGELFF.